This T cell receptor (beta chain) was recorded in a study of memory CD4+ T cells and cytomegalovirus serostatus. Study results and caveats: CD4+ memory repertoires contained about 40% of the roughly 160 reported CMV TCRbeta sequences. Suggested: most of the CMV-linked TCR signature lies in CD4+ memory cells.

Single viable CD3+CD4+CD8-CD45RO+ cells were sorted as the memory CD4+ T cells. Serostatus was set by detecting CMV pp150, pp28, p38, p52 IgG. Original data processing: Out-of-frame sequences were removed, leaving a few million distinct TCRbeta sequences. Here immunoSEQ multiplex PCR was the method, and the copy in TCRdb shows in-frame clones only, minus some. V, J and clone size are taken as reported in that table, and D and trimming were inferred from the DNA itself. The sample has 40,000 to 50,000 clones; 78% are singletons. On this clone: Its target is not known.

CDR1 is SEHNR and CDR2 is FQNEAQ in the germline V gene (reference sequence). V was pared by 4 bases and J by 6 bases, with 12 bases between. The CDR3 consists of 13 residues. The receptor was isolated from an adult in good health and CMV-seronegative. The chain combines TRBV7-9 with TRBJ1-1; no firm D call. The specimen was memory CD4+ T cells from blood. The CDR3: CASSYSRMAEAFF. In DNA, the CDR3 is TGTGCCAGCAGCTACTCTCGTATGGCTGAAGCTTTCTTT.